Below are 32 T cell receptor beta chains sequenced from a single sample in a study of beta chain features in type 1 diabetes. Every bit of the isolated RNA underwent reverse transcription, so sequencing read expressed TCRB transcripts. TCRdb's table, derived via immunoSEQ multiplex PCR, lists solely in-frame clones and lacks some. The repertoire consists of roughly 400,000 clones, with about 14% occurring once and the leading ten covering 0.019%. Sequenced: naive CD4+ T cells from blood. The receptors shown here come from a woman between 18 and 29 years old in good health.

There are a few counts of this clone. The chain links TRBV19 to TRBJ2-2; TRBD1 matches 7 bases. This CDR3 region has 13 residues. V lost 6 bases to trimming and J lost 6 bases; unmatched junction nucleotides: 4. Germline CDR1 reads LNHDA; CDR2 reads SQIVND (reference sequence). In DNA, the CDR3 is TGTGCCAGTAGCGAACAGGGGTCCGGGGAGCTGTTTTTT. It translates to CASSEQGSGELFF.

This chain uses TRBV27 with TRBJ2-1; 10 bases agree with TRBD2. This CDR3 contains 18 residues. Losses at the gene ends were 0 bases for V and 7 bases for J; bases not matched to a gene: 12. Germline V gives CDR1 MNHEY, CDR2 SMNVEV (reference sequence). CDR3 loop: CASSLSKAPGLAKNEQFF. The CDR3 bases are TGTGCCAGCAGTTTATCGAAGGCTCCGGGACTAGCGAAGAATGAGCAGTTCTTC.

This clone was recorded a few times. This chain joins TRBV5-4 and TRBJ2-4, with 9 bases that match TRBD1. V shed 3 bases and J 1 base; nucleotides not matched to a gene: 5. The CDR3 loop spans 16 amino acids. Germline lookup yields CDR1 SGHNT and CDR2 YYREEE (reference sequence). The CDR3 region is CASSYRDRDAKNIQYF. In nucleotides, the CDR3 is TGTGCCAGCAGCTACCGGGACAGGGACGCCAAAAACATTCAGTACTTC.

The V gene is TRBV7-2, the J gene TRBJ2-7; 7 bases fit TRBD1. There are 12 residues in the CDR3. CDR1 is SGHTA, CDR2 FQGNSA, per germline. V lost 5 bases, J lost 7 bases, and 5 bases stayed unmatched. CDR3: CASSQGVYEQYF. DNA for the CDR3: TGTGCCAGCAGCCAGGGGGTGTATGAGCAGTACTTC.

J is TRBJ2-5 and V is TRBV4-1; 10 positions match TRBD1. Germline loops: CDR1 MGHRA, CDR2 YSYEKL. The trim removed 3 bases at V and 7 bases at J, leaving 11 bases unmatched. The CDR3 totals 16 residues. CDR3 loop: CASSHLRDRGSGTQYF. DNA of the CDR3: TGCGCCAGCAGCCACCTCCGGGACAGGGGATCGGGGACCCAGTACTTC.

This rearrangement joins TRBV30 to TRBJ1-5; weak D call: TRBD1 (6 bases). The germline gives CDR1 GTSNPN, CDR2 SVGIG (reference sequence). The CDR3 length is 13 residues. Trimming shortened V by 1 base and J by 5 bases, and 9 bases separated the two germline ends. CDR3 in DNA: TGTGCCTGGAGTGGAAGACAGGATCAGCCCCAGCATTTT. Its translation: CAWSGRQDQPQHF.

This clone was seen a few times. The rearrangement links TRBV15 to TRBJ2-3; 7 nucleotides match TRBD2. The CDR3 length is 15 residues. Per the germline V gene, CDR1 is LNHNV and CDR2 is YYDKDF (reference sequence). V dropped 6 bases and J dropped 4; count of bases not matched to a gene: 10. CDR3 DNA sequence: TGTGCCACCAGGCCGGGCGGGAGAGACCCAGATACGCAGTATTTT. Its protein product is CATRPGGRDPDTQYF.

This clone was seen a few times. The J gene is TRBJ2-3, the V gene TRBV6-1; D might be TRBD2 (5 bases). This CDR3 is built from 15 residues. With 2 bases removed from V and 3 bases from J, the gap between germline ends came to 12 bases. CDR1 and CDR2 from the germline V gene are MNHNS and SASEGT. CDR3 loop: CASSERRAETDTQYF. CDR3 nucleotides: TGTGCCAGCAGTGAACGCAGAGCGGAGACAGATACGCAGTATTTT.

This chain uses TRBV30 with TRBJ1-2; D is uncertain. The CDR3 totals 13 residues. V lost 0 bases and J 2 bases, leaving 7 bases between the germline ends. CDR1 is GTSNPN, CDR2 SVGIG, per germline (reference sequence). CDR3 amino acids: CAWSVAVNYGYTF. The CDR3 region has the DNA TGTGCCTGGAGTGTAGCGGTCAACTATGGCTACACCTTC.

This clone was seen more than once but under ten times. This chain uses TRBV6-1 with TRBJ1-1; D ambiguous. The germline V and J ends were trimmed by 6 bases and 10 bases, with 12 bases remaining between them. The CDR3 length is 11 residues. CDR1 and CDR2 from the germline V gene are MNHNS and SASEGT. In DNA form, the CDR3 reads TGTGCCAGCAGGGAAACCTGGAGAGCTTTCTTT. It translates to CASRETWRAFF.

The table lists this clone with a few counts. V gene TRBV9 combines with J gene TRBJ2-2; D ambiguous. CDR3 size: 14 residues. Germline lookup yields CDR1 SGDLS and CDR2 YYNGEE. Trimming took 0 bases from V and 4 from J, leaving 7 bases between them. The CDR3: CASSVVTGTGELFF. The CDR3 DNA sequence: TGTGCCAGCAGCGTAGTTACGGGCACCGGGGAGCTGTTTTTT. The full variable domain, with the rest looked up from reference TRBV9 and TRBJ2-2, is DSGVTQTPKHLITATGQRVTLRCSPRSGDLSVYWYQQSLDQGLQFLIQYYNGEERAKGNILERFSAQQFPDLHSELNLSSLELGDSALYFCASSVVTGTGELFFGEGSRLTVL.

This clone showed up just a few times. V and J are TRBV14 and TRBJ2-7; 9 bases match TRBD2. V dropped 2 bases and J dropped 1; count of bases not matched to a gene: 3. The CDR3 extends over 15 amino acids. Germline CDR1 SGHDN, CDR2 FVKESK. Written as DNA, the CDR3 is TGTGCCAGCAGCCAAAGGACTAGCGCTTCCTACGAGCAGTACTTC. Protein: CASSQRTSASYEQYF.

This clone was counted only a few times. The gene calls are TRBV5-1 and TRBJ2-7; perhaps TRBD2 as D (6 bases). Germline V CDR1 and CDR2: SGHRS, YFSETQ. The CDR3 is made up of 14 amino acids. Between the trimmed V and J ends, which lost 4 bases and 3 bases, there was a span of 14 bases. The CDR3 is CASSPLGGSYEQYF. The CDR3 DNA reads as TGCGCCAGCAGCCCCTTGGGAGGCAGCTACGAGCAGTACTTC.

A word on this clone: This CDR3 is also generated by other DNA sequences in the sample. This chain uses TRBV7-2 with TRBJ2-3; D call uncertain. The germline V and J ends were trimmed by 1 base and 4 bases, with 6 bases remaining between them. CDR3 length equals 13 residues. Germline CDR1 is SGHTA and CDR2 is FQGNSA. CDR3 DNA: TGTGCCAGCAGCTTAGGGCTAGCAGATACGCAGTATTTT. It codes for CASSLGLADTQYF.

This clone was found a few times. This chain uses TRBV10-3 with TRBJ2-5; tentatively, D is TRBD1 (5 bases). V gave up 7 bases and J gave up 0 bases, with 9 bases separating them. The CDR3 has 13 amino acids. Germline V gene sequence: CDR1 ENHRY, CDR2 SYGVKD. The CDR3 DNA follows: TGTGCCATCACCGACAGCAACCAAGAGACCCAGTACTTC. Its translation is CAITDSNQETQYF.

This clone was seen a few times. This chain uses TRBV9 with TRBJ2-5; maybe TRBD1 (6 bases). V dropped 0 bases and J dropped 4 bases, with 10 bases sitting between them. From germline, CDR1 is SGDLS and CDR2 YYNGEE. This CDR3 is built from 14 residues. CDR3 in DNA: TGTGCCAGCAGCGTAGGGTTGGGGGCAGAGACCCAGTACTTC. It translates to CASSVGLGAETQYF.

This clone was seen only a few times. The chain employs TRBV5-1 and TRBJ2-5; 12 bases align to TRBD2. The CDR3 has 13 residues. Unmatched junction bases numbered 0, after V lost 7 bases and J lost 2 bases. CDR1 SGHRS and CDR2 YFSETQ come from the germline V gene. The CDR3 DNA sequence: TGCGCCAGCGGGACTAGCGGGCAAGAGACCCAGTACTTC. It yields the protein CASGTSGQETQYF. Full variable domain (rest looked up from reference TRBV5-1 and TRBJ2-5): KAGVTQTPRYLIKTRGQQVTLSCSPISGHRSVSWYQQTPGQGLQFLFEYFSETQRNKGNFPGRFSGRQFSNSRSEMNVSTLELGDSALYLCASGTSGQETQYFGPGTRLLVL.

This chain links TRBV29-1 with TRBJ2-7; TRBD2 might be the D (5 bases). Trimming removed 6 bases at V and 5 bases at J, with 17 bases between. The CDR3 has 13 residues. Germline CDR1 and CDR2: SQVTM and ANQGSEA. Here the CDR3 DNA reads TGCAGCGTCGGATCGGGGTTCGACAACGAGCAGTACTTC. It translates to CSVGSGFDNEQYF.

This clone was detected only a few times. The V call is TRBV29-1, the J call TRBJ2-1; 7 bases agree with TRBD1. J lost 2 bases, V lost 7 bases, and 5 bases had no gene match. The CDR3 spans 13 residues. The V gene's germline CDR1 is SQVTM and CDR2 ANQGSEA. Here the CDR3 DNA reads TGCAGCGCTTCCGGGACAGCCTACAATGAGCAGTTCTTC. Its translation is CSASGTAYNEQFF.

On this clone itself: Other DNA sequences in this specimen translate into the identical CDR3. The CDR3 coding sequence is TGTGCCAGCAGCTTGGGGACTAGCGGGTACAATGAGCAGTTCTTC. This encodes CASSLGTSGYNEQFF. This chain links TRBV5-4 with TRBJ2-1; TRBD2 aligns across 11 bases. The junction had 0 bases not matched to a gene; V was cut back by 0 bases and J by 4 bases. The germline V gene has CDR1 SGHNT and CDR2 YYREEE (reference sequence). This CDR3 region has 15 residues.

This clone appeared a few times. DNA of the CDR3: TGTGCCAGCAGCTTAGGACTAGCGGGAGGGCCAAACCGGGAGCTGTTTTTT. Its translation: CASSLGLAGGPNRELFF. J is TRBJ2-2 and V is TRBV11-2; 14 bases agree with TRBD2. Germline V gives CDR1 SGHAT, CDR2 FQNNGV. The CDR3 consists of 17 residues. Trimming cost V 1 base and J 9 bases; bases outside gene matches: 7.

This clone has just a few counts. The chain combines TRBV29-1 with TRBJ1-2; 8 bases line up with TRBD1. Germline-derived CDR1 and CDR2 are SQVTM and ANQGSEA. J lost 5 bases, V lost 7 bases, and 9 bases had no gene match. The CDR3 loop spans 13 amino acids. The CDR3 protein is CSATGQALYGYTF. DNA for the CDR3: TGCAGCGCGACGGGACAGGCTCTTTATGGCTACACCTTC.

The chain links TRBV30 to TRBJ2-2; TRBD2 matches 13 bases. The CDR3 contains 17 residues. Losses at the gene ends were 8 bases for V and 7 bases for J; bases not matched to a gene: 16. The V gene's germline CDR1 is GTSNPN and CDR2 SVGIG (reference sequence). The CDR3 bases are TGTGCCCATCCTAGAGTACTAGCGGGAGGGTATGGCGGGGAGCTGTTTTTT. This codes for CAHPRVLAGGYGGELFF.

The table lists this clone with a few counts. J is TRBJ2-5 and V is TRBV5-5; D might be TRBD1 (6 bases). This CDR3 spans 16 amino acids. V was pared by 2 bases and J by 0 bases, with 14 bases between. Germline assignment: CDR1 SGHKS and CDR2 YYEKEE (reference sequence). The CDR3 sequence is CASSFFRTAYQETQYF. The CDR3 bases are TGTGCCAGCAGCTTCTTTCGGACAGCGTACCAAGAGACCCAGTACTTC.

This clone appeared a few times. The genes are TRBV7-2 and TRBJ1-1; 8 bases line up with TRBD1. The CDR3 has 15 amino acids. Germline lookup yields CDR1 SGHTA and CDR2 FQGNSA. V shed 1 base, J shed 10 bases, and the junction held 11 bases outside the gene matches. The CDR3 DNA reads as TGTGCCAGCAGCTTAGAATTCGGCAGGGGGCAAGGAGCTTTCTTT. Translating gives CASSLEFGRGQGAFF.

This clone was recorded a few times. V is TRBV5-1 and J is TRBJ2-7; D is perhaps TRBD2 (6 bases). The germline V and J ends were trimmed by 0 bases and 3 bases, with 10 bases remaining between them. The CDR3 consists of 14 residues. Germline-derived CDR1 and CDR2 are SGHRS and YFSETQ. CDR3 nucleotide sequence: TGCGCCAGCAGCTTGGAGAATAGCGGCTACGAGCAGTACTTC. The encoded protein is CASSLENSGYEQYF.

As concerns this clone: The sample holds other DNA sequences that translate to the same CDR3. This rearrangement joins TRBV7-9 to TRBJ2-2; 9 bases line up with TRBD1. Germline lookup yields CDR1 SEHNR and CDR2 FQNEAQ (reference sequence). The CDR3 sequence is 14 residues long. V dropped 5 bases and J dropped 5; count of bases not matched to a gene: 3. The DNA of the CDR3 is TGTGCCAGCAGCCGGGACAGGGCAACCGGGGAGCTGTTTTTT. Its protein is CASSRDRATGELFF.

This clone has just a few counts. The chain has TRBV28 and TRBJ1-5; 10 bases fit TRBD1. In germline, CDR1 is MDHEN, CDR2 SYDVKM. Trimming took 6 bases from V and 0 from J; bases not matched to a gene: 5. This CDR3 is built from 16 residues. CDR3 in DNA: TGTGCCAGCAGCCGTGGGGACAGGGGTAGCAATCAGCCCCAGCATTTT. Translating gives CASSRGDRGSNQPQHF.

This clone was detected only once. The V call is TRBV28, the J call TRBJ2-7, with 7 bases matching TRBD1. The junction had 7 bases not matched to a gene; V was cut back by 3 bases and J by 2 bases. This CDR3 region has 15 residues. CDR1 and CDR2 (germline): MDHEN, SYDVKM. CDR3 sequence: CASSLGHRGTYEQYF. The CDR3 DNA follows: TGTGCCAGCAGTTTGGGACACAGGGGAACCTACGAGCAGTACTTC. The full variable domain, completed using reference TRBV28 and TRBJ2-7, is DVKVTQSSRYLVKRTGEKVFLECVQDMDHENMFWYRQDPGLGLRLIYFSYDVKMKEKGDIPEGYSVSREKKERFSLILESASTNQTSMYLCASSLGHRGTYEQYFGPGTRLTVT.

Comment on this clone: Other DNA sequences in this sample translate to the same CDR3. The genes are TRBV15 and TRBJ1-2, with a weak D call TRBD1 (5 bases). Looked up from germline, CDR1 is LNHNV and CDR2 is YYDKDF (reference sequence). CDR3 length: 13 residues. V was trimmed by 0 bases and J by 7 bases, leaving 9 bases between them. CDR3 DNA sequence: TGTGCCACCAGCAGAGATTTGGGGGGTGGCTACACCTTC. Its protein is CATSRDLGGGYTF.

This chain joins TRBV18 and TRBJ1-1; 7 nucleotides match TRBD1. Germline CDR1 KGHSH, CDR2 LQKENI. CDR3 length equals 13 residues. Losses at the gene ends were 5 bases for V and 5 bases for J; bases not matched to a gene: 5. CDR3 in DNA: TGTGCCAGCTCAGAAACAGGGGAAACTGAAGCTTTCTTT. Its translation is CASSETGETEAFF. Full variable domain (rest looked up from reference TRBV18 and TRBJ1-1): NAGVMQNPRHLVRRRGQEARLRCSPMKGHSHVYWYRQLPEEGLKFMVYLQKENIIDESGMPKERFSAEFPKEGPSILRIQQVVRGDSAAYFCASSETGETEAFFGQGTRLTVV.

The rearrangement uses TRBV7-9 and TRBJ2-1; a weak D match, TRBD2 (6 bases). The germline CDR1 and CDR2 sequences are SEHNR and FQNEAQ (reference sequence). V was trimmed by 8 bases and J by 2 bases, leaving 19 bases between them. The CDR3 covers 16 residues. The DNA of the CDR3 is TGTGCCAGCGGTACGGCCGGGAGCCCGACCTACAATGAGCAGTTCTTC. Its translation: CASGTAGSPTYNEQFF.